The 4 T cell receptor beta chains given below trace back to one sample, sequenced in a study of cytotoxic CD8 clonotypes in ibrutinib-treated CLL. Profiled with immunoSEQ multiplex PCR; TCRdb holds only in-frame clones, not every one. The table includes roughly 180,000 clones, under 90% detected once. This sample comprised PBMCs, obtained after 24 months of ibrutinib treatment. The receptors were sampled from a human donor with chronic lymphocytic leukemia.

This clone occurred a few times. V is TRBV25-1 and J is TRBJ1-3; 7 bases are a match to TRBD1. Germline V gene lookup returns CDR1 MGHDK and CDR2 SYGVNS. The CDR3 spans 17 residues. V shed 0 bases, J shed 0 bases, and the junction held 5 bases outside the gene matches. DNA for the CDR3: TGTGCCAGCAGTGAATATCAGGGGGTTCTCTCTGGAAACACCATATATTTT. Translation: CASSEYQGVLSGNTIYF.

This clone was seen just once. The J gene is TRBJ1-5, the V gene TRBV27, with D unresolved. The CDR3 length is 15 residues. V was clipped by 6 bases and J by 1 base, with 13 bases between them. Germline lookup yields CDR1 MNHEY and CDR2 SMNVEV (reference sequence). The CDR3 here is CASRRARGSNQPQHF. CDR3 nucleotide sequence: TGTGCCAGCAGACGGGCCCGTGGGAGCAATCAGCCCCAGCATTTT.

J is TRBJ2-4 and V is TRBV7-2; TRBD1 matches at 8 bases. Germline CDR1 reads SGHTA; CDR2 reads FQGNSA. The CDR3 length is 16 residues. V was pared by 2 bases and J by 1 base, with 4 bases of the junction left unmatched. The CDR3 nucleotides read TGTGCCAGCAGCTTATGGACAGGGCAGGCCAAAAACATTCAGTACTTC. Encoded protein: CASSLWTGQAKNIQYF.

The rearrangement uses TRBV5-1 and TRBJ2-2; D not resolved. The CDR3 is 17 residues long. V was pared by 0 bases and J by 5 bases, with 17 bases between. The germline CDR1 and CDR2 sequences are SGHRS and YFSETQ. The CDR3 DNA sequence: TGCGCCAGCAGCTTGGTCTTGGGCAATCAAGGTACCGGGGAGCTGTTTTTT. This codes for CASSLVLGNQGTGELFF.